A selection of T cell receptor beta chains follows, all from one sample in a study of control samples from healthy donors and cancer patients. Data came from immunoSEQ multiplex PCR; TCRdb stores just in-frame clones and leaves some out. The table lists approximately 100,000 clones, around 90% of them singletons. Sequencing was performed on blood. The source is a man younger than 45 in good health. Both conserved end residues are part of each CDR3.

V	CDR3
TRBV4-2	CASSQDWTYTGELFF
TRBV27	CASKRGQAWVNQPQHF
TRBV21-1	CASSGEQGSSYNEQFF
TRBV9	CASSAGYHTQYF
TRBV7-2	CASSSSGGVNTEAFF
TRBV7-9	CASSQGQINYGYTF
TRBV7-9	CASGLGSVSGNTIYF
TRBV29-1	CSVEDSATTNTGELFF
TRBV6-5	CAISGRDSGANVLTF
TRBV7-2	CASSHPDWANVLTF
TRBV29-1	CSVDTVSANEQFF
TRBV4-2	CASSAREHTDTQYF
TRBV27	CASSVDMGRPTDTGELFF
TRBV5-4	CASSNGDTEAFF
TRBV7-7	CASSRTLNTEAFF
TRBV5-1	CASSPLGGQPNSPLHF
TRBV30	CAWSVLDRGVGGYTF
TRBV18	CASSPRGSIGNTIYF
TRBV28	CASSLSSEQFF
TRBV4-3	CASSQVGVLGYEQYF
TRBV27	CASSVSFQETQYF
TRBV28	CASSLLRVGGMTGELFF
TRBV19	CASTPGASGRGEQFF
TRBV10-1	CASSVRTDRSQETQYF
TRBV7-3	CASSLIGIKDAGELFF
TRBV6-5	CASSNRGGRIGYTF
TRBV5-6	CASSLNANTEAFF
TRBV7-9	CASSRTSGRGYNEQFF
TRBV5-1	CASSLGGGDEQFF
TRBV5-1	CASSLGIGETQYF
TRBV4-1	CASRPGTRGDTQYF
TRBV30	CAWSSSGSSREQFF
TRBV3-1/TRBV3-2	CASSQDGTVRVETQYF
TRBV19	CASSIADRGFWNEQFF
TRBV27	CASSPGTSGSPYEQYF
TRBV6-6	CASSYSGEQDTQYF
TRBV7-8	CASSWASVREAGEQYF
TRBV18	CASSPRIGPSSTDTQYF
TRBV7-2	CASSKIRGGLGNTIYF
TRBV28	CASSPPGANYGYTF
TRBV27	CASSLLEGYEQFF
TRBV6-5	CASILQGSTDTQYF
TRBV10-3	CAISELETTDTQYF
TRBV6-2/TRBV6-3	CASSHGQGNTGELFF
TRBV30	CAWSRGAPSDQPQHF
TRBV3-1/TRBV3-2	CASSQEEDRSSYNEQFF
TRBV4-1	CASSQEIFQPQHF
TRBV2	CASRRDRAVDEQFF
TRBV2	CASVDLWAGGSTDTQYF
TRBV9	CASSVSTGQGFHEQYF
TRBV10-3	CAISDSLAGVAETQYF